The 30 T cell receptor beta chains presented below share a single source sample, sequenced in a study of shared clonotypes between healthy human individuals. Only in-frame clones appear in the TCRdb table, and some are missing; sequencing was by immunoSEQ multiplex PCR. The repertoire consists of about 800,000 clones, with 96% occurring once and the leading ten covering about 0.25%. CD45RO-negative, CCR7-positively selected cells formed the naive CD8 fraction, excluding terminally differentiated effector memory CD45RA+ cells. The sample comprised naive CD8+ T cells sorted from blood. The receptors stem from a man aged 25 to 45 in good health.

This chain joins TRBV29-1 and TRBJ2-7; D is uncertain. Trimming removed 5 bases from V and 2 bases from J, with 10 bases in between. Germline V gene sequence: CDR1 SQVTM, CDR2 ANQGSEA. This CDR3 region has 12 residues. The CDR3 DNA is TGCAGCGTTCTGGACGTCGCCTACGAGCAGTACTTC. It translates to CSVLDVAYEQYF.

CDR3 sequence reads: CASSLETAHGYTF. The CDR3, as DNA: TGTGCCAGCAGCTTGGAGACAGCGCATGGCTACACCTTC. The chain is built from TRBV5-4 and TRBJ1-2; D perhaps matches TRBD1 (5 bases). V lost 0 bases, J lost 6 bases, and 9 bases lay in between. The CDR3 has 13 amino acids. Per the germline V gene, CDR1 is SGHNT and CDR2 is YYREEE (reference sequence).

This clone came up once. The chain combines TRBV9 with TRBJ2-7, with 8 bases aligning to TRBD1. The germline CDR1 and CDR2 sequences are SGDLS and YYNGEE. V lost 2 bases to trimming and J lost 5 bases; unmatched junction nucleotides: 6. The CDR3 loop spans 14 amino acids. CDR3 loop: CASSVGQGSDEQYF. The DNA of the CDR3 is TGTGCCAGCAGCGTTGGACAGGGTAGCGACGAGCAGTACTTC.

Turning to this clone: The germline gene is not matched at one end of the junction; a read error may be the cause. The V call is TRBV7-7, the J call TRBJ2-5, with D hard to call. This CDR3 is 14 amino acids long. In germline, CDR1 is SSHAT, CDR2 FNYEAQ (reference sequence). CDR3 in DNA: TGTGCTAGCAGCTTAGACCTGTACCAAGAGACCCAGTACTTC. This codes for CASSLDLYQETQYF.

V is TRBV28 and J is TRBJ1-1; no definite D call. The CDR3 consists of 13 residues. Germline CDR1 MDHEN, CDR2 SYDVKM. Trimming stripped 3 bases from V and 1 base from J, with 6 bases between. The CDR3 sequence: CASSLMQNTEAFF. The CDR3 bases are TGTGCCAGCAGTTTGATGCAGAACACTGAAGCTTTCTTT.

The CDR3 is CASSSPTGRSADEQFF. The DNA for the CDR3 is TGTGCCAGCAGCTCCCCGACGGGACGGTCCGCCGATGAGCAGTTCTTC. The chain recombines TRBV5-5 with TRBJ2-1; D possibly uses TRBD1 or TRBD2 (5 bases each). The CDR3 is 16 amino acids. Germline CDR1 SGHKS, CDR2 YYEKEE (reference sequence). Trimming stripped 3 bases from V and 8 bases from J, with 21 bases between.

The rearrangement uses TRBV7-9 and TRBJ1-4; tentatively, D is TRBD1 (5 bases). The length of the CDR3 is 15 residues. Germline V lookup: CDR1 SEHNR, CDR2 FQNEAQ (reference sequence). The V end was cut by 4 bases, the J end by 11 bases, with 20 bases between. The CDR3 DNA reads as TGTGCCAGCAGCTCAGGGCAAGAGGGATTAGACAAACTGTTTTTT. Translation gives CASSSGQEGLDKLFF.

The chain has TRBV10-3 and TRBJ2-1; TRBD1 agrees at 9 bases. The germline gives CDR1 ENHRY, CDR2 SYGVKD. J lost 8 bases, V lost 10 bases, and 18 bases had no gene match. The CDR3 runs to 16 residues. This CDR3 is CATRTGEAGVVYEQFF. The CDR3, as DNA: TGTGCCACACGGACAGGGGAGGCGGGAGTGGTCTATGAGCAGTTCTTC.

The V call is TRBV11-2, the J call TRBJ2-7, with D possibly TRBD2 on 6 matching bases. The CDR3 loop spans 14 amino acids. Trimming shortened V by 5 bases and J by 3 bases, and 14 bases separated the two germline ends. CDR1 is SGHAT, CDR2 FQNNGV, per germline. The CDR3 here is CASSPTGTGYEQYF. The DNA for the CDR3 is TGTGCCAGCAGCCCCACTGGGACTGGCTACGAGCAGTACTTC. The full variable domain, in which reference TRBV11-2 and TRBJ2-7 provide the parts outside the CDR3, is EAGVAQSPRYKIIEKRQSVAFWCNPISGHATLYWYQQILGQGPKLLIQFQNNGVVDDSQLPKDRFSAERLKGVDSTLKIQPAKLEDSAVYLCASSPTGTGYEQYFGPGTRLTVT.

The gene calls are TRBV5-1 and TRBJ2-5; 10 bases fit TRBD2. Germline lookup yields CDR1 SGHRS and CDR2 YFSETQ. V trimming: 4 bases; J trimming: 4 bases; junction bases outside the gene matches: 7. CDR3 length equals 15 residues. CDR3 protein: CASSLLERGGETQYF. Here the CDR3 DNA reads TGCGCCAGCAGCCTCCTGGAGCGGGGGGGAGAGACCCAGTACTTC.

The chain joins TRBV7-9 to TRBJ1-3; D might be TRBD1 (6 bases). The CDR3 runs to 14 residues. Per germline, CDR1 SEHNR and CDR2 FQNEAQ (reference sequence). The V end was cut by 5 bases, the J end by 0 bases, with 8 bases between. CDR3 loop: CASSRTDSGNTIYF. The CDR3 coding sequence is TGTGCCAGCAGCAGGACAGACTCTGGAAACACCATATATTTT.

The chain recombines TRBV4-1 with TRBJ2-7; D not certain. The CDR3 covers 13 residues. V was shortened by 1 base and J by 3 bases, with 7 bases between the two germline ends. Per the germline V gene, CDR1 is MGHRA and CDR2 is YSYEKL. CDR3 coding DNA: TGCGCCAGCAGCCAAGGGGAATACTACGAGCAGTACTTC. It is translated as CASSQGEYYEQYF.

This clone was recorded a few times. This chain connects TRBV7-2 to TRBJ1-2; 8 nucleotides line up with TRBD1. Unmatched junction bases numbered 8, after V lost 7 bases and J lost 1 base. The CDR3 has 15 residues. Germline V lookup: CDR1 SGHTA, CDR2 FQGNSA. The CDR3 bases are TGTGCCAGCACTAGAGGGACAGGCCTTAACTATGGCTACACCTTC. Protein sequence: CASTRGTGLNYGYTF.

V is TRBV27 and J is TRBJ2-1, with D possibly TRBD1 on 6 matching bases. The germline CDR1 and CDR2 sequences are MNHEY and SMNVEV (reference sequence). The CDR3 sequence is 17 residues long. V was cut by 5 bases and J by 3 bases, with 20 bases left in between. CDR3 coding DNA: TGTGCCAGCAGTCTATTCCGAGGTCCCAGGGGCTACAATGAGCAGTTCTTC. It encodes CASSLFRGPRGYNEQFF.

CDR3 nucleotides: TGTGCCAGCAGCTTATCTCCAGGGGGGGGAACGAACACTGAAGCTTTCTTT. Protein product: CASSLSPGGGTNTEAFF. The chain carries TRBV7-9 and TRBJ1-1, with TRBD1 matching over 7 bases. The CDR3 has 17 residues. In germline, CDR1 is SEHNR, CDR2 FQNEAQ (reference sequence). Unmatched junction bases numbered 10, after V lost 2 bases and J lost 1 base.

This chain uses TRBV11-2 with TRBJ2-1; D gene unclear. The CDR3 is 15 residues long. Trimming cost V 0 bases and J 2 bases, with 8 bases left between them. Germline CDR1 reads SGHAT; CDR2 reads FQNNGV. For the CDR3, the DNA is TGTGCCAGCAGCTTAGAGTGGGCCCCCTACAATGAGCAGTTCTTC. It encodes CASSLEWAPYNEQFF. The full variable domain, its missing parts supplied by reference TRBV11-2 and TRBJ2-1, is EAGVAQSPRYKIIEKRQSVAFWCNPISGHATLYWYQQILGQGPKLLIQFQNNGVVDDSQLPKDRFSAERLKGVDSTLKIQPAKLEDSAVYLCASSLEWAPYNEQFFGPGTRLTVL.

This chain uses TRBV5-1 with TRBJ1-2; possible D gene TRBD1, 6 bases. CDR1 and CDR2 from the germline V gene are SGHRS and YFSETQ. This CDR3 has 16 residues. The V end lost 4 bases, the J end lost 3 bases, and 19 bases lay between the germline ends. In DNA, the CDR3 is TGCGCCAGCAGCCTACCACATTGGGGGCAGGACTATGGCTACACCTTC. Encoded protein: CASSLPHWGQDYGYTF.

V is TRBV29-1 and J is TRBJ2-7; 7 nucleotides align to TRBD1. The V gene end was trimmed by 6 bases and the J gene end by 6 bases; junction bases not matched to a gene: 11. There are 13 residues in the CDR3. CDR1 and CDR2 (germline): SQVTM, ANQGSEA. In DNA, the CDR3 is TGCAGCGTATGTACAGGGGAGTTCGTCGAGCAGTACTTC. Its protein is CSVCTGEFVEQYF.

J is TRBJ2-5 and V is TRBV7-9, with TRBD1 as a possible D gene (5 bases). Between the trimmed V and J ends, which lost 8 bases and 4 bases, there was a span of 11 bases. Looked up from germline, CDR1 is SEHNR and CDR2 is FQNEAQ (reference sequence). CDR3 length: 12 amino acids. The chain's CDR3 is CASVGVLETQYF. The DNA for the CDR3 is TGTGCCAGCGTAGGGGTACTAGAGACCCAGTACTTC.

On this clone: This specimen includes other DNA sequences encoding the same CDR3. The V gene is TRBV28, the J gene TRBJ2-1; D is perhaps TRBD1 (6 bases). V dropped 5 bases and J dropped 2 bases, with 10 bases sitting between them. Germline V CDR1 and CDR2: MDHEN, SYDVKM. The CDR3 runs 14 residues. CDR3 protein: CASSPRTAYNEQFF. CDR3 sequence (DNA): TGTGCCAGCAGTCCCCGGACAGCCTACAATGAGCAGTTCTTC.

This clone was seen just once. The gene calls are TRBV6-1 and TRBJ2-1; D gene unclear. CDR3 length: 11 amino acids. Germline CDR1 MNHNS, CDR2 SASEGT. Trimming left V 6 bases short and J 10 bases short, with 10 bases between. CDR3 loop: CASSEVLEQFF. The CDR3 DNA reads TGTGCCAGCAGCGAGGTGTTAGAGCAGTTCTTC.

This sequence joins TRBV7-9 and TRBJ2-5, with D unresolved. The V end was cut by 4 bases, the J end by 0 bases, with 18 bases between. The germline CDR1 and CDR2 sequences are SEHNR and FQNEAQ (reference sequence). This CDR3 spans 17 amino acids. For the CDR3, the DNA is TGTGCCAGCAGCTCCACGACCCGTCTAATTTACCAAGAGACCCAGTACTTC. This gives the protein CASSSTTRLIYQETQYF.

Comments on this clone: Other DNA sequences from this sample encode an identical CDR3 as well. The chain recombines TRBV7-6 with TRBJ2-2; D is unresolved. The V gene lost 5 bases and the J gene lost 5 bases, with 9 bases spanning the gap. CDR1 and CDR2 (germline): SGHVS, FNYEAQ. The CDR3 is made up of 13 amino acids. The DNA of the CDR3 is TGTGCCAGCAGCCTAGGGTATACCGGGGAGCTGTTTTTT. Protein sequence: CASSLGYTGELFF. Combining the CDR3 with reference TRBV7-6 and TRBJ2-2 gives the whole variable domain GAGVSQSPRYKVTKRGQDVALRCDPISGHVSLYWYRQALGQGPEFLTYFNYEAQQDKSGLPNDRFSAERPEGSISTLTIQRTEQRDSAMYRCASSLGYTGELFFGEGSRLTVL.

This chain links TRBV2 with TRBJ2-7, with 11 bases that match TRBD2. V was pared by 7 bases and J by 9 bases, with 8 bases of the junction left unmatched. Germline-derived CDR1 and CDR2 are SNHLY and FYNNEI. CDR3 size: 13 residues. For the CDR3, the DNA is TGTGCCAGCATAGCGGGAGGGCCTCTTGGGCAGTACTTC. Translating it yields CASIAGGPLGQYF.

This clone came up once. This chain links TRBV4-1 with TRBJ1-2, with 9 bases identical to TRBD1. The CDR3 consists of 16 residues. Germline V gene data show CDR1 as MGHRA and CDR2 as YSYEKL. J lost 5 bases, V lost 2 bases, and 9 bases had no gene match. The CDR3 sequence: CASSQSSPGTGYGYTF. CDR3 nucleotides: TGCGCCAGCAGCCAAAGCTCTCCCGGGACAGGGTATGGCTACACCTTC.

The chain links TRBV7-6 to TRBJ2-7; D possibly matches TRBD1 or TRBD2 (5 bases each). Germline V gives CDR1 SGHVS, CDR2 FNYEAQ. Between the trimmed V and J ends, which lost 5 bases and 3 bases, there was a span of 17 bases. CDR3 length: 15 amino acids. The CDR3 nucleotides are TGTGCCAGCAGCCGCATAAGGGACGCTAACTACGAGCAGTACTTC. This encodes CASSRIRDANYEQYF.

The CDR3 spells CASSLGRERLGNEQFF. Here the CDR3 DNA reads TGTGCCAGCAGCTTGGGGCGGGAGAGGCTTGGCAATGAGCAGTTCTTC. The chain joins TRBV5-6 to TRBJ2-1, with 7 nucleotides matching TRBD2. The CDR3 is 16 amino acids. Per germline, CDR1 SGHDT and CDR2 YYEEEE. J was trimmed by 6 bases and V by 0 bases; bases with no gene match: 9.

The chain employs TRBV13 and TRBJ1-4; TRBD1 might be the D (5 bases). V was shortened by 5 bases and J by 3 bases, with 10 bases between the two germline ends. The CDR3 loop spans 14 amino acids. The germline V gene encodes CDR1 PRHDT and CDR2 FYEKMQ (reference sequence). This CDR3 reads CASSPGGSNEKLFF. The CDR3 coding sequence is TGTGCCAGCAGCCCCGGGGGGTCTAATGAAAAACTGTTTTTT.

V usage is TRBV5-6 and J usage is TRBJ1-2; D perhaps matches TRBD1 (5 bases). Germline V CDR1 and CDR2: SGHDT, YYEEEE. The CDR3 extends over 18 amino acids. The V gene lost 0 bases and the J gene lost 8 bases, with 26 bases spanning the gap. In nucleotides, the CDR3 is TGTGCCAGCAGCTTGGACCTGGGGTTGTCAGGGAATGCAAGGGGCTACACCTTC. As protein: CASSLDLGLSGNARGYTF.

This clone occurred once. Here the CDR3 DNA reads TGTGCCAGCAGTTTGGGACAGCCCTACGAGCAGTACTTC. Translation gives CASSLGQPYEQYF. This rearrangement joins TRBV6-1 to TRBJ2-7; the match to TRBD1 covers 7 bases. Unmatched junction bases numbered 3, after V lost 5 bases and J lost 2 bases. CDR1 and CDR2 (germline): MNHNS, SASEGT. CDR3 size: 13 residues.